The rows below give T cell receptor beta chains drawn from one sample of a study of blood T cell repertoires in COVID-19. The table came from immunoSEQ multiplex PCR; TCRdb's copy has only in-frame clones and leaves some out. The repertoire holds about 200,000 clones, with roughly 94% as singletons. What was sequenced was peripheral blood. These receptors came from a man aged 25-45 years with COVID-19, enrolled during active disease. Each CDR3 is given without its conserved first and last residue.

v_call	j_call	cdr3_aa
TRBV9	TRBJ1-2	ASTLNRGDYGYT
TRBV6-1	TRBJ2-1	ASSDSGGANEQF
TRBV9	TRBJ1-4	ASSVGTGVEKLF
TRBV6-5	TRBJ1-5	ASRTGDAQPQH
TRBV5-1	TRBJ1-6	ASSLAGGSSYNSPLH
TRBV5-1	TRBJ1-4	ASSEGHHNEKLF
TRBV30	TRBJ1-2	AWSVGQGYGYT
TRBV2	TRBJ1-2	ASSAGAGGTYGYT
TRBV3-1/TRBV3-2	TRBJ1-5	ASSQEQGLPQH
TRBV7-9	TRBJ2-3	ASSLGEVDTQY
TRBV14	TRBJ2-7	ASSLPGTAIKEQY
TRBV14	TRBJ1-2	ASSQEGVPSLRGYT
TRBV5-1	TRBJ1-4	ASSLPPGQGRGEKLF
TRBV12-3/TRBV12-4	TRBJ1-1	ASSQGPLTEAF
TRBV9	TRBJ2-7	ASSVGSGALYEQY
TRBV2	TRBJ2-4	ASSEVARQY
TRBV4-1	TRBJ1-4	ASSQESAVGNEKLF
TRBV9	TRBJ2-1	ASSVDRDNEQF
TRBV4-1	TRBJ2-7	ASSQGSSTYEQY
TRBV5-6	TRBJ1-6	ASSLFRVGSSPLH
TRBV19	TRBJ1-5	ASSQGAVGQPQH
TRBV3-1/TRBV3-2	TRBJ2-7	ASSQSGTGGVYEQY
TRBV28	TRBJ1-5	ASRNPGTSSSNQPQH
TRBV6-5	TRBJ2-3	ASSYAELASTDTQY
TRBV4-1	TRBJ1-3	ASTQRLNSGNTIY
TRBV3-1/TRBV3-2	TRBJ1-5	ASSRGGQPQH
TRBV28	TRBJ2-3	ASGGQGPDTQY
TRBV29-1	TRBJ2-7	SVEMRGGRSGQY
TRBV2	TRBJ1-3	ASRPGPVDTIY
TRBV29-1	TRBJ2-3	SVDIQGGTDTQY
TRBV5-1	TRBJ1-2	ASRPGQGDGYT
TRBV6-5	TRBJ2-7	ASSYHESTASYEQY
TRBV5-1	TRBJ2-5	ASSSGVAGQETQY
TRBV28	TRBJ1-3	ASSPPYGNTIY
TRBV23-1	TRBJ2-7	ASSQSPANYEQY
TRBV5-4	TRBJ1-2	ASSLAGGGRNYGYT
TRBV30	TRBJ1-5	AWSLGVRGQPQH